A selection of T cell receptor beta chains follows, all from one sample in a study of T cell responses to AZD1222 COVID-19 vaccine. The table came from immunoSEQ multiplex PCR; TCRdb's copy has only in-frame clones and leaves some out. The sample records approximately 100,000 clones, 80% to 90% being singletons. The material was peripheral blood, obtained 28 days after the second AZD1222 dose. All receptors come from an adult who received the AZD1222 COVID-19 vaccine. The CDR3 runs from the conserved cysteine through the conserved F or W. The order of the fields is V gene, D gene, clone size, J gene, CDR3 protein, CDR3 DNA. The D gene is left open where the match is weak. Clone size, where shown, is once, few, many, or a class for clones that have expanded.

V: TRBV6-2/TRBV6-3; D: -; size: once; J: TRBJ2-7; CDR3: CASSYPTGFEQYF; DNA: TGTGCCAGCAGTTATCCCACAGGGTTCGAGCAGTACTTC
V: TRBV6-5; D: TRBD1; size: -; J: TRBJ1-2; CDR3: CASRPLQGAGYGYTF; DNA: TGTGCCAGCAGGCCACTTCAGGGGGCCGGCTATGGCTACACCTTC
V: TRBV2; D: -; size: once; J: TRBJ2-7; CDR3: CATVLEGYLGEQYF; DNA: TGTGCCACCGTCTTAGAGGGATATCTCGGCGAGCAGTACTTC
V: TRBV10-3; D: TRBD1; size: -; J: TRBJ1-6; CDR3: CATLQGEYYNSPLHF; DNA: TGTGCCACCCTACAGGGGGAGTATTATAATTCACCCCTCCACTTT
V: TRBV18; D: TRBD2; size: -; J: TRBJ2-7; CDR3: CASSLSSGSYEQYF; DNA: TGTGCCAGCTCATTGTCTAGCGGGAGCTACGAGCAGTACTTC
V: TRBV7-6; D: -; size: -; J: TRBJ1-1; CDR3: CASSLVVNTEAFF; DNA: TGTGCCAGCAGCTTAGTGGTGAACACTGAAGCTTTCTTT
V: TRBV14; D: -; size: -; J: TRBJ2-1; CDR3: CASSQAERALQFF; DNA: TGTGCCAGCAGCCAAGCTGAGCGGGCACTGCAGTTCTTC
V: TRBV5-5; D: TRBD1; size: -; J: TRBJ1-2; CDR3: CASSQQGANYGYTF; DNA: TGTGCCAGCAGTCAACAGGGGGCTAACTATGGCTACACCTTC
V: TRBV7-2; D: -; size: once; J: TRBJ2-5; CDR3: CASSLGGQETQYF; DNA: TGTGCCAGCAGCTTAGGTGGCCAAGAGACCCAGTACTTC
V: TRBV4-1; D: TRBD1; size: -; J: TRBJ2-1; CDR3: CASSPGQGLSSYNEQFF; DNA: TGCGCCAGCAGCCCCGGACAGGGCTTGAGCTCCTACAATGAGCAGTTCTTC
V: TRBV18; D: -; size: -; J: TRBJ2-4; CDR3: CASSPDQGNIQYF; DNA: TGTGCCAGCTCGCCAGATCAGGGAAACATTCAGTACTTC
V: TRBV5-5; D: -; size: -; J: TRBJ1-5; CDR3: CASSTSYSNQPQHF; DNA: TGTGCCAGCAGCACGAGTTATAGCAATCAGCCCCAGCATTTT
V: TRBV6-2/TRBV6-3; D: -; size: few; J: TRBJ2-5; CDR3: CASSLREPQETQYF; DNA: TGTGCCAGCAGCCTTCGGGAGCCCCAAGAGACCCAGTACTTC
V: TRBV9; D: TRBD2; size: -; J: TRBJ2-3; CDR3: CASNIAGVSTDTQYF; DNA: TGTGCCAGCAATATAGCGGGAGTGAGCACAGATACGCAGTATTTT
V: TRBV18; D: TRBD1; size: -; J: TRBJ2-2; CDR3: CASSPRAGGDTGELFF; DNA: TGTGCCAGCTCACCACGCGCAGGGGGAGACACCGGGGAGCTGTTTTTT
V: TRBV24-1; D: -; size: -; J: TRBJ2-1; CDR3: CATSDPNNEQFF; DNA: TGTGCCACCAGTGATCCCAACAATGAGCAGTTCTTC
V: TRBV18; D: TRBD1; size: -; J: TRBJ1-2; CDR3: CASSPETGQGAYGYTF; DNA: TGTGCCAGCTCACCTGAGACGGGACAGGGGGCGTATGGCTACACCTTC
V: TRBV19; D: TRBD1; size: -; J: TRBJ1-5; CDR3: CASSIGAGGWSNQPQHF; DNA: TGTGCCAGTAGTATCGGGGCAGGGGGATGGAGCAATCAGCCCCAGCATTTT
V: TRBV18; D: -; size: few; J: TRBJ2-7; CDR3: CASSPGAQRVLAYEQYF; DNA: TGTGCCAGCTCACCGGGGGCTCAGCGGGTATTAGCCTACGAGCAGTACTTC
V: TRBV11-1; D: -; size: -; J: TRBJ2-3; CDR3: CASSQPLGTQYF; DNA: TGTGCCAGCAGCCAACCGTTGGGGACGCAGTATTTT
V: TRBV7-9; D: -; size: -; J: TRBJ2-1; CDR3: CASSLGPRGLYNEQFF; DNA: TGTGCCAGCAGCTTAGGACCCAGGGGTCTATACAATGAGCAGTTCTTC
V: TRBV7-9; D: TRBD1; size: -; J: TRBJ2-1; CDR3: CASSPRDRGGSYNEQFF; DNA: TGTGCCAGCAGCCCCCGGGACAGGGGAGGCTCCTACAATGAGCAGTTCTTC
V: TRBV6-1; D: TRBD2; size: -; J: TRBJ2-3; CDR3: CASSDLAGTSTDTQYF; DNA: TGTGCCAGCAGTGACCTAGCGGGTACTAGCACAGATACGCAGTATTTT
V: TRBV18; D: TRBD1; size: -; J: TRBJ1-5; CDR3: CASSPHRGQDQPQHF; DNA: TGTGCCAGCTCACCACACAGGGGGCAAGATCAGCCCCAGCATTTT
V: TRBV30; D: TRBD1; size: -; J: TRBJ1-5; CDR3: CAWSMGQGGNQPQHF; DNA: TGTGCCTGGAGTATGGGACAGGGAGGAAATCAGCCCCAGCATTTT
V: TRBV6-5; D: -; size: -; J: TRBJ1-1; CDR3: CASSYSSAGGTEAFF; DNA: TGTGCCAGCAGTTACTCCTCCGCGGGAGGGACTGAAGCTTTCTTT
V: TRBV4-3; D: -; size: -; J: TRBJ1-6; CDR3: CASSQDRGSIGSPLHF; DNA: TGCGCCAGCAGCCAAGACAGAGGGTCCATTGGTTCACCCCTCCACTTT
V: TRBV7-9; D: -; size: few; J: TRBJ2-7; CDR3: CASSLGGGAGEQYF; DNA: TGTGCCAGCAGCTTAGGTGGGGGGGCAGGCGAGCAGTACTTC
V: TRBV3-1/TRBV3-2; D: -; size: -; J: TRBJ2-1; CDR3: CASSQGRFGEQFF; DNA: TGTGCCAGCAGCCAAGGTCGTTTCGGTGAGCAGTTCTTC
V: TRBV14; D: -; size: -; J: TRBJ1-2; CDR3: CASRPQGNYGYTF; DNA: TGTGCCAGCAGGCCGCAGGGAAACTATGGCTACACCTTC
V: TRBV9; D: -; size: -; J: TRBJ1-2; CDR3: CASSVGSGADGYTF; DNA: TGTGCCAGCAGCGTAGGATCCGGGGCGGATGGCTACACCTTC
V: TRBV11-2; D: TRBD2; size: -; J: TRBJ2-1; CDR3: CASSRRGASYNEQFF; DNA: TGTGCCAGCAGCCGGCGGGGGGCCTCCTACAATGAGCAGTTCTTC
V: TRBV10-3; D: -; size: -; J: TRBJ2-1; CDR3: CAISDPSGVSYNEQFF; DNA: TGTGCCATCAGTGACCCGAGCGGAGTCTCCTACAATGAGCAGTTCTTC
V: TRBV11-1; D: -; size: few; J: TRBJ2-2; CDR3: CASSPRGTQNTGELFF; DNA: TGTGCCAGCAGCCCCCGGGGGACCCAGAACACCGGGGAGCTGTTTTTT
V: TRBV9; D: -; size: -; J: TRBJ1-2; CDR3: CASSVARVSDGYTF; DNA: TGTGCCAGCAGCGTAGCTAGGGTGTCAGATGGCTACACCTTC
V: TRBV28; D: TRBD1; size: -; J: TRBJ1-1; CDR3: CASSPSRTGTEAFF; DNA: TGTGCCAGCAGTCCCTCCCGGACAGGAACTGAAGCTTTCTTT
V: TRBV10-3; D: TRBD2; size: -; J: TRBJ2-1; CDR3: CAIRVQREVLF; DNA: TGTGCCATCAGGGTCCAGCGGGAGGTCCTCTTC
V: TRBV5-5; D: -; size: few; J: TRBJ2-7; CDR3: CASSLSGSSYEQYF; DNA: TGTGCCAGCAGCTTGTCTGGTAGCTCCTACGAGCAGTACTTC
V: TRBV30; D: -; size: -; J: TRBJ1-2; CDR3: CAWSVQQGGDGYTF; DNA: TGTGCCTGGAGTGTACAGCAGGGTGGCGATGGCTACACCTTC
V: TRBV27; D: TRBD1; size: -; J: TRBJ2-2; CDR3: CASRQGAVTGELFF; DNA: TGTGCCAGCAGGCAGGGGGCCGTCACCGGGGAGCTGTTTTTT
V: TRBV21-1; D: -; size: -; J: TRBJ2-1; CDR3: CASSDSRQGARNEQFF; DNA: TGTGCCAGCAGCGACTCCCGACAGGGGGCCAGGAATGAGCAGTTCTTC
V: TRBV20-1; D: -; size: -; J: TRBJ1-1; CDR3: CSALQGTEAFF; DNA: TGCAGTGCTCTCCAGGGGACTGAAGCTTTCTTT
V: TRBV2; D: TRBD1; size: -; J: TRBJ2-7; CDR3: CASSATGASEQYF; DNA: TGTGCCAGCAGTGCGACAGGGGCCTCCGAGCAGTACTTC
V: TRBV7-7; D: TRBD1; size: -; J: TRBJ2-7; CDR3: CASSPRTGSYEQYF; DNA: TGTGCCAGCAGCCCCCGGACAGGGAGCTACGAGCAGTACTTC